This T cell receptor (beta chain) was obtained from a study of blood T cell repertoires in COVID-19. Participant age was roughly 18 to 89 years, and participants resided in roughly 24 US areas. Self-reported history from a screening survey and questionnaire set each donor's cohort. Looked up from germline, CDR1 is SGHNT and CDR2 is YENEEA. V lost 5 bases, J lost 0 bases, and 7 bases stayed unmatched. The CDR3 has 16 residues. The protocol was immunoSEQ multiplex PCR, while the TCRdb copy is restricted to in-frame clones and leaves out a portion. The sample shows approximately 300,000 clones, more than 75% of them seen only once.

The genes are TRBV11-3 and TRBJ2-1; 7 positions match TRBD1. This sequence was found in a woman aged 30 to 39 who had recovered from COVID-19. The sample consisted of PBMCs or T cells enriched from blood (not recorded which). As DNA, the CDR3 is TGTGCCAGCAGCAAAGGGACAGCCAACTCCTACAATGAGCAGTTCTTC. Translated: CASSKGTANSYNEQFF.